Reported below is one TCR beta chain. Its specificity is not known. The data are from a study of Ad26.COV2.S vaccination and SARS-CoV-2 variants. General study results and limits: Substantial breadth was reportedly displayed by spike-specific CD8+ and CD4+ T cell responses after vaccination.

The method was immunoSEQ multiplex PCR; TCRdb's version includes in-frame clones alone and lacks a portion of them. The data contain about 350,000 clones, 92% of them singletons. V shed 6 bases and J shed 8 bases, with 22 bases lying between them. The CDR3 length is 15 residues. Germline lookup yields CDR1 SGHDN and CDR2 FVKESK. The sample in question was peripheral blood, obtained after recovery from COVID-19. The receptor was derived from a human donor who had recovered from COVID-19. This chain links TRBV14 with TRBJ1-2, with D perhaps matching TRBD1 (5 bases). The CDR3 is CASSFSKGQVGGYTF. The DNA for the CDR3 is TGTGCCAGCAGTTTTTCGAAAGGACAAGTGGGCGGCTACACCTTC.